These 8 T cell receptor beta chains were sequenced from one sample in a study of beta chain features in type 1 diabetes (dated by TCRdb to between 2018 and 2020). The study at large found these results: A moderate but significant shortening of TCRB CDR3 length was observed in type 1 diabetes patients in all four CD4+ subsets.

Their antigens remain unidentified. The library was generated by the immunoSEQ multiplex PCR assay. The entire isolated RNA was reverse transcribed using the High Capacity cDNA Reverse Transcription Kit, and thus expressed TCRB transcripts were sequenced. The table was pulled from immuneACCESS by TCRdb, which kept in-frame rearrangements only. Such tables lose some clones; where checked, under half of the loss comes from unresolved V genes, and the rest has no known cause. The sample data list roughly 150,000 clones, and about 8% of these were observed just once. Around 0.94% of the sample comes from the top ten. Sequenced sample: central memory CD4+ T cells from blood. The receptors originated from a woman aged 40 to 49 with type 1 diabetes.

V is TRBV10-3 and J is TRBJ2-5, with D perhaps TRBD1 (6 bases). The CDR3 length is 14 residues. Trimming left V 6 bases short and J 2 bases short, with 13 bases between. CDR1 ENHRY and CDR2 SYGVKD come from the germline V gene. This CDR3 is CAIRQGSGQETQYF. As DNA, the CDR3 is TGTGCCATCAGACAGGGAAGTGGGCAAGAGACCCAGTACTTC.

This clone has just a few counts. This rearrangement joins TRBV7-9 to TRBJ2-2; a possible D gene is TRBD1 (6 bases). Trimming cost V 2 bases and J 3 bases, with 10 bases left between them. The CDR3 loop spans 15 amino acids. The V gene's germline CDR1 is SEHNR and CDR2 FQNEAQ (reference sequence). The DNA for the CDR3 is TGTGCCAGCAGCTTATACAGGGAAGACACCGGGGAGCTGTTTTTT. Amino acids: CASSLYREDTGELFF.

There are a few counts of this clone. The J gene is TRBJ1-1, the V gene TRBV5-6, with 12 bases that match TRBD1. There are 16 residues in the CDR3. Germline loops: CDR1 SGHDT, CDR2 YYEEEE. J was trimmed by 5 bases and V by 7 bases; bases with no gene match: 12. The CDR3: CASCPGQGAPGTEAFF. DNA for the CDR3: TGTGCCAGCTGCCCGGGACAGGGGGCTCCGGGGACTGAAGCTTTCTTT.

This chain connects TRBV9 to TRBJ2-1; 11 bases align to TRBD2. CDR3 size: 17 residues. The germline V gene encodes CDR1 SGDLS and CDR2 YYNGEE. V gave up 0 bases and J gave up 0 bases; unmatched junction bases: 2. The CDR3 region has the DNA TGTGCCAGCAGCGTAGCTAGCGGGGGGCACTCCTACAATGAGCAGTTCTTC. Its translation: CASSVASGGHSYNEQFF.

The chain combines TRBV4-1 with TRBJ2-2, with 13 nucleotides matching TRBD2. J lost 3 bases, V lost 4 bases, and 2 bases had no gene match. The CDR3 contains 16 residues. From germline, CDR1 is MGHRA and CDR2 YSYEKL. DNA for the CDR3: TGCGCCAGCAGCCTGACTAGCGGGAGGCACACCGGGGAGCTGTTTTTT. Its translation is CASSLTSGRHTGELFF.

This clone was seen more than once but under ten times. The chain carries TRBV6-1 and TRBJ2-7; 7 bases agree with TRBD2. From germline, CDR1 is MNHNS and CDR2 SASEGT. This CDR3 region has 11 residues. V trimming: 7 bases; J trimming: 9 bases; junction bases outside the gene matches: 6. The CDR3 is CASIGEGVQYF. The CDR3, as DNA: TGTGCCAGCATCGGGGAGGGAGTGCAGTACTTC.

The table lists this clone with a few counts. The chain employs TRBV29-1 and TRBJ2-3; perhaps TRBD2 as D (7 bases). Germline CDR1 is SQVTM and CDR2 is ANQGSEA. The V end lost 4 bases, the J end lost 1 base, and 15 bases lay between the germline ends. The CDR3 has 15 residues. CDR3 protein: CSVVRQGRGTDTQYF. The CDR3 bases are TGCAGCGTTGTACGTCAGGGGAGGGGCACAGATACGCAGTATTTT.

CDR3 in DNA: TGTGCCAGCAGCTTTGGGTTGACCTCGGGGGAGCAGTACTTC. This encodes CASSFGLTSGEQYF. The chain combines TRBV5-6 with TRBJ2-7; TRBD2 might be the D (5 bases). The CDR3 sequence is 14 residues long. Germline V lookup: CDR1 SGHDT, CDR2 YYEEEE. The germline V and J ends were trimmed by 2 bases and 7 bases, with 16 bases remaining between them.